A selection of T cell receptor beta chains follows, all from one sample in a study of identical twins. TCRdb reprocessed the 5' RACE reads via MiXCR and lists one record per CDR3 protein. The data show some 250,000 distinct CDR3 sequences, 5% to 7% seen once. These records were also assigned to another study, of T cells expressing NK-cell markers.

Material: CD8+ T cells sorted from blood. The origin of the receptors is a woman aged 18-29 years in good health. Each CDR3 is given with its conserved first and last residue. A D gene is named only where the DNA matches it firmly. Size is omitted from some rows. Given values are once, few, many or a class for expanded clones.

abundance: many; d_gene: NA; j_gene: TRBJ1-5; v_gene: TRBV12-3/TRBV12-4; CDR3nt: TGTGCCAGCACCGTAGGGGGACAGCCCCAGCATTTT; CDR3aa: CASTVGGQPQHF
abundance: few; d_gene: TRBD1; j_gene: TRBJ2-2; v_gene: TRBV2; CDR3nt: TGTGCCAGCAGTGAGGTGACAGGGCCCGGGGAGCTGTTTTTT; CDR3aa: CASSEVTGPGELFF
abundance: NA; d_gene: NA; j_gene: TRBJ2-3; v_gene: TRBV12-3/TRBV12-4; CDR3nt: TGTGCCAGCTCGGGCGAGGGAAGAACAGATACGCAGTATTTT; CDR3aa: CASSGEGRTDTQYF
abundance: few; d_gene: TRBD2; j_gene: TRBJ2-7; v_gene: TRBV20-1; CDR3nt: TGCAGTGCTAGAGCAAGTAGCGGGGTACCCTCCTACGAGCAGTACTTC; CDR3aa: CSARASSGVPSYEQYF
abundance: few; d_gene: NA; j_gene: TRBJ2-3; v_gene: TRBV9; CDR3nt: TGTGCCAGCACCGCTAGTACCGGGAGAACAGATACGCAGTATTTT; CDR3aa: CASTASTGRTDTQYF
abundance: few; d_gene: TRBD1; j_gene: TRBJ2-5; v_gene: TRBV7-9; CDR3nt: TGTGCCAGCAGCCGCCCGACAGGGCAAGAGACCCAGTACTTC; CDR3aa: CASSRPTGQETQYF
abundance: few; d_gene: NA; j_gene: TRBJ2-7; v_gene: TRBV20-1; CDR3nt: TGCAGTGCGAGGGGGGGATGGGGCTACGAGCAGTACTTC; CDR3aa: CSARGGWGYEQYF
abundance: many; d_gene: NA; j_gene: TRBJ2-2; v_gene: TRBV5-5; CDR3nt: TGTGCCAGCAGCTTGTGGTTTTCCGGGGAGCTGTTTTTT; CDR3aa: CASSLWFSGELFF
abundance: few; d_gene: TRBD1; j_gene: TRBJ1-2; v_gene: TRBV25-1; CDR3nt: TGTGCCAGCAGCTTTGGACAGGGCAGGAACTATGGCTACACCTTC; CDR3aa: CASSFGQGRNYGYTF
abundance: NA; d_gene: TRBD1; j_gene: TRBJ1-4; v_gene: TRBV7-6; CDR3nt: TGTGCCAGCAGCCCTCTGGGACAGGGGAGGACTAATGAAAAACTGTTTTTT; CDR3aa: CASSPLGQGRTNEKLFF
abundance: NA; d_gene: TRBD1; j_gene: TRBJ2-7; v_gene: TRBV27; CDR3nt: TGTGCCAGCAGTCCCGCGGGACAGGGCTACGAGCAGTACTTC; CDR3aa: CASSPAGQGYEQYF
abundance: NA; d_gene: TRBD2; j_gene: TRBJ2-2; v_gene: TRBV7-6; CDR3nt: TGTGCCAGCAGCCTCGGGACTATCACCGGGGAGCTGTTTTTT; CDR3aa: CASSLGTITGELFF
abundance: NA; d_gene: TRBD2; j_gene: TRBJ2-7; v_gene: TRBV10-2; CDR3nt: TGCGCCAGCAGTGAGGAGCGGGGGTCCTACGAGCAGTACTTC; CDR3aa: CASSEERGSYEQYF
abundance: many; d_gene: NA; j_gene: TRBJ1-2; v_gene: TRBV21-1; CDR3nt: TGTGCCAGCAGGTGGACAGGCCGAACTTATGGCTACACCTTC; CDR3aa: CASRWTGRTYGYTF
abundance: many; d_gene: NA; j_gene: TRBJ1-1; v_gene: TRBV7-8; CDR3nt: TGTGCCAGCAGCCCTCTCTGGGGTGGGGGCACTGAAGCTTTCTTT; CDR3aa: CASSPLWGGGTEAFF
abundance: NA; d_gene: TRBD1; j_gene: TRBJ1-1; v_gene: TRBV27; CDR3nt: TGTGCCAGCAGTCAGGGGGCGATGGGCAGCAGCACTGAAGCTTTCTTT; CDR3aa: CASSQGAMGSSTEAFF
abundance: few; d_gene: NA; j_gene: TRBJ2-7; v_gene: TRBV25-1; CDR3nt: TGTGCCAGCAGTGACGTAAACTCCCCCAATGACTACGAGCAGTACTTC; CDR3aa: CASSDVNSPNDYEQYF
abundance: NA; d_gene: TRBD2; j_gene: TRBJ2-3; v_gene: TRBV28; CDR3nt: TGTGCCAGCAGTCCCCTTGGGGAGGGACTAGCAGCAGATACGCAGTATTTT; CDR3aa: CASSPLGEGLAADTQYF
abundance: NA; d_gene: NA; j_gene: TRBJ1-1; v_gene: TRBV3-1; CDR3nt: TGTGCCAGCAGCCAATGGGCGAACACTGAAGCTTTCTTT; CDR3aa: CASSQWANTEAFF